This TCR beta chain came from a study of CD8+ T cells in alopecia areata. As concerns this clone: Its matching antigen is unknown.

Regarding the study as a whole: Compared with normal scalp, lesional scalp had higher clonality and more expanded CD8+ clones. As there was one nonresponder, how baseline CD8+ expansion relates to response remains uncertain.

The CDR3 totals 12 residues. Germline CDR1 and CDR2: MNHNY and SVGAGI (reference sequence). V lost 2 bases to trimming and J lost 7 bases, with 6 bases between them. Following extraction, RNA underwent reverse transcription to cDNA, which served as the sequencing template. Libraries were prepared by immunoSEQ multiplex PCR; TCRdb keeps only in-frame clonotypes and omits some of them. The table includes 200,000 to 250,000 clones, around two fifths detected once. Treatment defined: oral pan-JAK inhibitor, 5-10 mg twice daily. It was from alopecia areata patients that lesional scalp punch biopsies and peripheral blood were collected.

The sample was CD4+ T cells sorted from blood, taken at roughly week 30, from a patient treated with tofacitinib. The chain employs TRBV6-6 and TRBJ2-1; possible D gene TRBD1, 6 bases. The TCR sequence derives from a human donor with alopecia areata. CDR3 coding DNA: TGTGCCAGCAGTTACACAGGGAATGAGCAGTTCTTC. It translates to CASSYTGNEQFF.